The following is a TCR beta chain sequence with its context. Its target is not known. J was trimmed by 7 bases and V by 5 bases; bases with no gene match: 10. The CDR3 consists of 14 residues. Germline CDR1 SEHNR, CDR2 FQNEAQ (reference sequence). This sample was included in a study of CD8+ T cells in alopecia areata. Study-level background: Treatment ran 6 to 18 months, with 6 months of follow-up afterward.

Investigators isolated RNA and reverse transcribed it into cDNA to act as the sequencing template. The assay was immunoSEQ multiplex PCR, and TCRdb's table has in-frame clones only and misses some. This table has roughly 130,000 clones, 58% appearing once. Collected material from alopecia areata patients comprised lesional scalp punch biopsies and peripheral blood. Study-level results: Unlike in mice, where it was clearer, TCR sharing across patients was less clear, possibly HLA-related. Normal scalp had lower clonality than lesional scalp, with alopecia totalis/universalis lesions showing this most strongly.

The sample in question was CD4+ T cells sorted from blood, obtained at week 0. The V call is TRBV7-9, the J call TRBJ2-7, with TRBD2 matching over 8 bases. The clonotype comes from a human donor with alopecia areata. This CDR3 is CASSRIAGPGEQYF. The CDR3 bases are TGTGCCAGCAGCCGCATAGCGGGACCGGGTGAGCAGTACTTC.